This T cell receptor beta chain is from a study of Tregs in tolerant kidney transplant recipients. The CDR3 sequence is 13 residues long. CDR1 is SGHTA and CDR2 is FQGNSA in the germline V gene. Trimming cost V 3 bases and J 5 bases; bases outside gene matches: 1. Sequencing was performed with immunoSEQ multiplex PCR; in TCRdb, only in-frame clones are kept and a portion is missing. This sample has fewer than 95,000 clones, with roughly 93% found just once. The nonmyeloablative bone marrow transplants came from related graft donors, with transient mixed chimerism. Unstimulated regulatory T cells (CD4+CD25+CD127-), CD4+CD25- non-regulatory cells, CD4 and CD8 cells were FACS-sorted from thawed PBMCs.

The input for sequencing was CD4+ T cells from blood (PBMCs), taken 12 months after the transplant. The receptor was derived from a human patient who received a combined kidney and bone marrow transplant. The graft donor may have given rise to some T cells. The chain uses TRBV7-2 and TRBJ2-3, with 8 positions matching TRBD1. The CDR3 here is CASSLDREDTQYF. The CDR3 nucleotides are TGTGCCAGCAGCTTGGACAGGGAAGATACGCAGTATTTT.